Listed below are T cell receptor beta chains from one sample, sequenced in a study of beta chain features in type 1 diabetes. The method was immunoSEQ multiplex PCR; TCRdb's version includes in-frame clones alone and lacks a portion of them. The sample comprises 300,000 or so clones, roughly 8% of which are singletons, and less than 0.45% rests with the top ten. The specimen was central memory CD4+ T cells from blood. The receptors shown here come from a woman between 18 and 29 years old in good health. The CDR3 runs from the conserved cysteine through the conserved F or W. Each record gives: clone size, V gene, J gene, CDR3 length, D gene, CDR3 protein, CDR3 DNA. D genes are given only for firm matches. For some rows the clone size is stated as once, few or many, or as a class when expanded; others skip it.

.,TRBV15,TRBJ1-4,18,.,CATSRDRVGGAGEEKLFF,TGTGCCACCAGCAGAGATCGGGTCGGGGGAGCCGGAGAAGAAAAACTGTTTTTT
.,TRBV7-9,TRBJ2-1,16,.,CASSPFGPSPYNEQFF,TGTGCCAGCAGCCCCTTTGGTCCGAGTCCCTACAATGAGCAGTTCTTC
.,TRBV19,TRBJ2-7,16,TRBD2,CASSPRTSGSVYEQYF,TGTGCCAGTAGCCCTCGGACTAGCGGGAGTGTCTACGAGCAGTACTTC
.,TRBV4-3,TRBJ2-1,17,.,CASSQEVTGVRWNEQFF,TGCGCCAGCAGCCAAGAAGTTACGGGAGTTAGGTGGAATGAGCAGTTCTTC
few,TRBV11-2,TRBJ2-3,12,.,CASSLMGDTQYF,TGTGCCAGCAGCTTGATGGGAGATACGCAGTATTTT
few,TRBV2,TRBJ2-7,14,TRBD1,CASREGQGPRKQYF,TGTGCCAGCAGGGAAGGACAGGGTCCTAGGAAGCAGTACTTC
.,TRBV27,TRBJ1-1,12,.,CASRARGAEAFF,TGTGCCAGCAGGGCTCGGGGGGCTGAAGCTTTCTTT
few,TRBV19,TRBJ1-1,17,.,CASSDLGAREVVTEAFF,TGTGCCAGTAGTGACCTCGGGGCGCGGGAAGTCGTAACTGAAGCTTTCTTT
.,TRBV27,TRBJ2-6,17,.,CASSLTAPVSGANVLTF,TGTGCCAGCAGTTTGACAGCGCCCGTTTCTGGGGCCAACGTCCTGACTTTC
few,TRBV7-2,TRBJ1-2,12,.,CASSFQSSGYTF,TGTGCCAGCAGCTTTCAAAGCTCTGGCTACACCTTC
few,TRBV7-3,TRBJ2-3,17,TRBD2,CASSPKIRTSGSVTQYF,TGTGCCAGCAGCCCGAAAATCCGGACTAGCGGGAGTGTTACGCAGTATTTT
.,TRBV6-6,TRBJ2-7,14,TRBD1,CASRPGQGSYEQYF,TGTGCCAGCAGACCGGGACAGGGTTCCTACGAGCAGTACTTC
.,TRBV7-2,TRBJ2-7,16,.,CASSLASTATSYEQYF,TGTGCCAGCAGCTTAGCGTCGACAGCTACCTCCTACGAGCAGTACTTC
.,TRBV9,TRBJ2-3,15,.,CASSVKPKGTDTQYF,TGTGCCAGCAGCGTAAAGCCAAAGGGCACAGATACGCAGTATTTT